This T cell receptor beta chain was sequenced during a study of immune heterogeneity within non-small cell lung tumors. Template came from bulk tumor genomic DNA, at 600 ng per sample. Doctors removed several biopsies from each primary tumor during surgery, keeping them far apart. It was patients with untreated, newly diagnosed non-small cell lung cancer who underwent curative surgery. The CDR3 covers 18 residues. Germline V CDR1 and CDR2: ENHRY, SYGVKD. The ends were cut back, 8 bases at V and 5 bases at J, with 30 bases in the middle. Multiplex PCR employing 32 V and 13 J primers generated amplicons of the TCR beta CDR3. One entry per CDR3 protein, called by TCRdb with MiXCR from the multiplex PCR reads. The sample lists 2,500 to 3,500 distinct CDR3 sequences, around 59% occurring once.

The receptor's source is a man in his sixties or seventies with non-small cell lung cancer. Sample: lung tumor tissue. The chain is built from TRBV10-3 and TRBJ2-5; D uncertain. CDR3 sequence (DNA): TGTGCCATCGGCCGACCTCGGCCTGACATTAATGTGCTGGAGACCCAGTACTTC. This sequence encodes CAIGRPRPDINVLETQYF.